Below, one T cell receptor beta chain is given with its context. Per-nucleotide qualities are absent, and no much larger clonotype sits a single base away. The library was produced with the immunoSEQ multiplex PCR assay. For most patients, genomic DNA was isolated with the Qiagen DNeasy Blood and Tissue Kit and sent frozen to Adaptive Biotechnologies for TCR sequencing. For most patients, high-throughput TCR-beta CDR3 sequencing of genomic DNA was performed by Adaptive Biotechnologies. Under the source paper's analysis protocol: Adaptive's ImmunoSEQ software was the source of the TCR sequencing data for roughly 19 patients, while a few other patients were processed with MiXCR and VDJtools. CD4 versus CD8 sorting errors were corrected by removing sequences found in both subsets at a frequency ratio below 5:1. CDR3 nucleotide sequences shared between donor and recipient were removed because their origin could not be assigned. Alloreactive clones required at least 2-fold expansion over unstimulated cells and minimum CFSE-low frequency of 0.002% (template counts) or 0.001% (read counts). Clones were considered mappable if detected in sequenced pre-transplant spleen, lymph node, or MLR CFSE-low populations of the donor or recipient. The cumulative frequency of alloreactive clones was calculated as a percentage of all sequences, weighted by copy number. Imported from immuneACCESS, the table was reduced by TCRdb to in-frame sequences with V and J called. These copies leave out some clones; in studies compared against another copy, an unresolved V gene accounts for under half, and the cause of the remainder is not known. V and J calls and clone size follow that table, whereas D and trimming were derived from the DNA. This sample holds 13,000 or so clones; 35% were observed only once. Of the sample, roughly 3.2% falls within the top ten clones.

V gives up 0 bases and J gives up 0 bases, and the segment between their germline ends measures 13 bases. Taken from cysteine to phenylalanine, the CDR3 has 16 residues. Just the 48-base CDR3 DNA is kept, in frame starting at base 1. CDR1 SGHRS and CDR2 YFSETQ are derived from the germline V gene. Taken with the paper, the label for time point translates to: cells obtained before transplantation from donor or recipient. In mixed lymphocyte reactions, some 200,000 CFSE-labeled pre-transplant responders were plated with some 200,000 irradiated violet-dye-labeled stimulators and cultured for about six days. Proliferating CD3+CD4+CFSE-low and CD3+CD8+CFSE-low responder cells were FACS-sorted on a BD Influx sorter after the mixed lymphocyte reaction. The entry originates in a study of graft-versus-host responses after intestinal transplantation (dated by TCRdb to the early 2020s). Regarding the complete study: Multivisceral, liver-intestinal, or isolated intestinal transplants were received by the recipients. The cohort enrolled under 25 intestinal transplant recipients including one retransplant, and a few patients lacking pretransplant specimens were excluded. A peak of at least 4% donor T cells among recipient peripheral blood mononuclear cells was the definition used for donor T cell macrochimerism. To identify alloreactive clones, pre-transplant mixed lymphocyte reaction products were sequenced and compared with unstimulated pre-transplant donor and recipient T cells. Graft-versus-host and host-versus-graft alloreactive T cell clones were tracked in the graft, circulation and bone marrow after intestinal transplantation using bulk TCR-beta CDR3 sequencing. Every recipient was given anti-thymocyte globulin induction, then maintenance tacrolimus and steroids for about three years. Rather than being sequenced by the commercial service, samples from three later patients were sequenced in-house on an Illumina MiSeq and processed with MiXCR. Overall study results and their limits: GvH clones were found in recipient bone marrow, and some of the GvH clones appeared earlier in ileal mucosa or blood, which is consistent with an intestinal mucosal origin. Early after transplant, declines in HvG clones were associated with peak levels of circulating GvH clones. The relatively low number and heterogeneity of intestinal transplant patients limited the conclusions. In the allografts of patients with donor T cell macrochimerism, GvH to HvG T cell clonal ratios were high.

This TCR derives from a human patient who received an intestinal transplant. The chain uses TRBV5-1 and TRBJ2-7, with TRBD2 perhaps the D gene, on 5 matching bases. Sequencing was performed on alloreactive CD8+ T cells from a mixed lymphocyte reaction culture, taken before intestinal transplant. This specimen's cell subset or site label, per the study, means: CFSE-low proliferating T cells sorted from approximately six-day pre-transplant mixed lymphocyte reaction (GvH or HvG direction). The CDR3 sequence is CASSLASGLLSYEQYF. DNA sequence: TGCGCCAGCAGCTTGGCTTCAGGACTCCTCTCCTACGAGCAGTACTTC.